This entry features one T cell receptor beta chain sequence. It has no known antigen specificity. No base-level quality is on record; no much larger clone is a single base apart. This entry is derived from a study of shared clonotypes between healthy human individuals (dated by TCRdb to 2019 to 2021). For the wider study: A couple of women and a few men aged 18 to 49 years were included in the cohort. To estimate repertoire size and how much clonotype sharing occurs between individuals, the study deeply sequenced the blood TCR repertoires of roughly 5 healthy adults. Between about 0.9 and 9 billion PBMCs per donor were obtained by leukapheresis. For each donor, CD4 naive and CD4 memory were each run on three plates, CD8 naive on two plates, and CD8 memory on one plate. Libraries were prepared and TCR repertoires were sequenced by different laboratories using diverse techniques, in order to increase sequencing depth and limit assay-specific biases. Paper-wide results and their limitations: The small number of donors limited the genetic and exposure-history diversity represented. Incomplete sequencing was indicated by rarefaction of sorted-subset datasets, despite the large sequencing depth. Clonotypes shared by all four sorted-subset donors showed higher generation probabilities than non-shared clonotypes. Pairwise subsampling led to the expectation that sequencing depth would affect the degree of clonotype sharing among donors. Larger estimated clonotype richness was generally found for naive subsets than for memory subsets. Sampling was limited to blood, and TCR repertoires in tissue likely differ from TCR repertoires in blood. Across a few donors, approximately 4.9% of naive CD4, roughly 3.4% of naive CD8, about 2.3% of memory CD4, and around 0.4% of memory CD8 clonotypes were shared.

The CDR3 sequence holds 16 residues, the cysteine and phenylalanine included. Only the CDR3 DNA is retained, 48 bases long and in frame from the first base. V ends up 6 bases short and J 1 base short, with an unmatched junction base count of 11. Per the germline V gene, MDHEN is the CDR1 and SYDVKM is the CDR2. Using the deep immunoSEQ assay, TCR CDR3 regions were amplified from genomic DNA by multiplex PCR. Extracted genomic DNA from each cell subset was distributed evenly across all wells of several immunoSEQ 96-well plates, and each plate was treated as a replicate. For sorted subsets, 200 to 250 ng genomic DNA, equal to 30,000 or so T cell genomes, was loaded into each replicate PCR. Purified libraries were measured with a Qubit 3.0 fluorometer, size-checked on a Bioanalyzer 2100, and measured again with the KAPA Library Quantification kit. Every immunoSEQ 96-well plate was sequenced on a dedicated single-read 150-cycle Illumina NextSeq 550 flow cell. In the authors' own workflow: Because the immunoSEQ output included only junctional sequences and no quality scores, the filtering could not be the same as the filtering used for full-length reads. To assign V/J genes and CDR3, sequences were annotated using PyIR, a Python wrapper for IgBLAST v1.9, with IMGT germline references. Reads were removed for weak V/J assignments (E-value above 1e-6), missing CDR3, stop codons, out-of-frame junctions, or ambiguous translated residues. A V3J clonotype was defined by an identical inferred V gene, J gene, and CDR3 amino acid sequence. To compute the percentage overlap between repertoires, the number of shared unique clonotypes was divided by the size of the smaller repertoire. Three approaches were used to assess repertoire richness: RTK rarefaction, the Chao1 estimator, and Recon v2.1 estimates of unobserved clonotypes. For all TCRbeta clonotypes obtained by the gDNA method from a handful of donors, generation probabilities were computed with OLGA. TCRdb's version of the immuneACCESS table is confined to in-frame rearrangements and falls short of the full clone set. An unresolved V gene accounts for under half of the shortfall where checked; the remainder is of unknown origin. Clone size and the V and J calls come from that table; the DNA yielded D and trimming. A total of around 600,000 clones appear in this sample, 95% to 98% of them only once. The top ten hold approximately 0.057% of the sample.

Donors were healthy HIV-negative adults with no recently reported acute infections or vaccinations. All donors were Caucasian adults living in Nashville, Tennessee, USA. CD4+ T cells were enriched by magnetic negative selection; naive cells were then positively selected on CD45RA, and the negative fraction formed the memory subset. Blood was collected by leukapheresis, and PBMCs were isolated by Ficoll-Histopaque density gradient centrifugation and then cryopreserved in liquid nitrogen vapor phase. Analytical flow cytometry was used to check the purity and quantity of every magnetically sorted T cell population. Genomic DNA was isolated from each sorted fraction and quantified by UV absorbance on a Nanodrop 2000c.

The clonotype originates from a woman under 40 in good health. Sequencing was performed on naive CD4+ T cells sorted from blood. The cell subset or site tag for this specimen amounts to: CD45RA+ positively selected. The chain is made from TRBV28 and TRBJ1-1, with TRBD1 matching 7 junction bases. The sequenced DNA: TGTGCCAGCAGGAGGGACAGCGTATTGGGGAACACTGAAGCTTTCTTT. This is translated as CASRRDSVLGNTEAFF.